This section outlines one T cell receptor beta chain sequence together with its context. The time point is: pre-treatment sample, taken before nivolumab and TIL therapy. The sample originates from a study of TIL therapy for anti-PD-1-resistant metastatic lung cancer. The libraries were made with immunoSEQ v3. Assay used: immunoSEQ multiplex PCR; TCRdb lists only in-frame clones, some missing. The sample shows tens of thousands of clones, around 80% of them seen only once. From germline, CDR1 is SGHRS and CDR2 YFSETQ. There are 16 residues in the CDR3. Trimming pared 5 bases from V and 0 bases from J, leaving 17 bases between.

The sequenced sample was blood, obtained at baseline. This TCR was recovered from a man in his 70s with non-small cell lung cancer. The rearrangement joins TRBV5-1 to TRBJ1-1; weak D call: TRBD1 (5 bases). The CDR3 region has the DNA TGCGCCAGCAGATTTGGACTAGCAGGGTTGAACACTGAAGCTTTCTTT. It yields the protein CASRFGLAGLNTEAFF.